This T cell receptor beta chain derives from a study of cytomegalovirus exposure and HLA in healthy donors. This clone has only one observation. The target antigen is unknown. Amplification used 60 Vbeta primers and 13 Jbeta primers. Sequencing was performed with immunoSEQ multiplex PCR; in TCRdb, only in-frame clones are kept and a portion is missing. Of 90,000 to 120,000 clones listed, about 84% are singletons. Germline-derived CDR1 and CDR2 are SGDLS and YYNGEE. The length of the CDR3 is 14 residues. Trimming removed 3 bases at V and 0 bases at J, with 9 bases between. Study-wide results and caveats: Some segments of the V type, notably TRBV6-2 and TRBV6-3, were excluded as indistinguishable. HLA-A and HLA-B allele assignments for most subjects were reportedly predicted accurately using TCR beta sequences.

This TCR derives from a man younger than 40 in good health and CMV-seronegative. The sequencing input was PBMCs. The J gene is TRBJ1-1, the V gene TRBV9, with a weak D call TRBD1 (6 bases). CDR3 DNA: TGTGCCAGCAGCGGCGGACAGCTGAACACTGAAGCTTTCTTT. This gives the protein CASSGGQLNTEAFF.